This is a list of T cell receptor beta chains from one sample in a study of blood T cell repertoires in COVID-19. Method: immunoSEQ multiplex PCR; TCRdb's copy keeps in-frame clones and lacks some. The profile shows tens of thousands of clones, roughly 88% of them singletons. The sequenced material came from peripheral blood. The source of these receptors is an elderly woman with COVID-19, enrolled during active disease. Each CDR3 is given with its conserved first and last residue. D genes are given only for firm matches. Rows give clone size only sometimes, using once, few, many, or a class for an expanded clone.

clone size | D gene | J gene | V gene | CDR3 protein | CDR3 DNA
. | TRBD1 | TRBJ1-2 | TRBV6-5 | CASGTGRSYTF | TGTGCCTCCGGGACAGGGAGGAGCTACACCTTC
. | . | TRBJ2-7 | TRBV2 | CASRTGTTPYEQYF | TGTGCCAGCAGGACAGGTACGACCCCCTACGAGCAGTACTTC
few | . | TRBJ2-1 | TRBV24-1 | CATSVAGDRHNEQFF | TGTGCCACCAGTGTTGCTGGAGACCGACACAATGAGCAGTTCTTC
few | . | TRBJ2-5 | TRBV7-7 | CASSLDGQKQETQYF | TGTGCCAGCAGCTTAGATGGGCAGAAACAAGAGACCCAGTACTTC
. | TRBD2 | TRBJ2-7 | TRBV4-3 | CASSQALGGSYEQYF | TGCGCCAGCAGCCAAGCCCTCGGGGGGTCCTACGAGCAGTACTTC
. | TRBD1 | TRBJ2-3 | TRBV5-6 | CASSLSRTGMVTQYF | TGTGCCAGCAGCTTGTCCAGGACAGGGATGGTTACGCAGTATTTT
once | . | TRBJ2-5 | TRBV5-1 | CASSLGSGETQYF | TGCGCCAGCAGCTTGGGCTCCGGGGAGACCCAGTACTTC
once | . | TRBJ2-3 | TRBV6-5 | CASSSGWSPDTQYF | TGTGCCAGCAGTTCAGGGTGGAGCCCAGATACGCAGTATTTT
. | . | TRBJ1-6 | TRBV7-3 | CASSPSSGNSPLHF | TGTGCCAGCAGCCCGTCCTCGGGTAATTCACCCCTCCACTTT
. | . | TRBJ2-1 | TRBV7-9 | CASSRTASEAEQFF | TGTGCCAGCAGTCGGACAGCCAGCGAAGCTGAGCAGTTCTTC
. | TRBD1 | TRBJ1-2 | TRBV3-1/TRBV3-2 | CASSQQGVNYGYTF | TGTGCCAGCAGCCAACAGGGGGTTAACTATGGCTACACCTTC
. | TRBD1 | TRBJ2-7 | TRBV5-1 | CASSSQGAPGEQYF | TGCGCCAGCAGCTCGCAGGGGGCACCGGGTGAGCAGTACTTC
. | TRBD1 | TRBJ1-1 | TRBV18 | CASSPSGTGGTEAFF | TGTGCCAGCTCTCCTTCTGGCACAGGGGGCACTGAAGCTTTCTTT
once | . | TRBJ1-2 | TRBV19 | CASSPAGLRDGNYGYTF | TGTGCCAGTAGTCCGGCGGGCCTGAGGGATGGTAACTATGGCTACACCTTC
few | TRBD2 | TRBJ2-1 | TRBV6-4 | CASSVLGTSGINEQFF | TGTGCCAGCAGTGTTTTAGGGACTAGCGGGATCAATGAGCAGTTCTTC
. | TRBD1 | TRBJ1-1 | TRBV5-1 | CASRLGTGNTEAFF | TGCGCCAGCCGGCTGGGGACAGGGAACACTGAAGCTTTCTTT
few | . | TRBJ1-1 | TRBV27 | CASSFLGTEAFF | TGTGCCAGCAGTTTTCTAGGGACTGAGGCTTTCTTT
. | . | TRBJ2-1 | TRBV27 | CASSLGGLKQFF | TGTGCCAGCAGTTTAGGGGGCTTAAAGCAGTTCTTC
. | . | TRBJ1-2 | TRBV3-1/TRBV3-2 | CASSHRDSYGYTF | TGTGCCAGCAGCCATAGGGACTCCTATGGCTACACCTTC
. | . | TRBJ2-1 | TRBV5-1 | CASSQGLVYNEQFF | TGCGCCAGCAGCCAGGGCCTCGTATACAATGAGCAGTTCTTC
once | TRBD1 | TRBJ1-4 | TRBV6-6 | CASSYSTTGVGEKLFF | TGTGCCAGCAGTTACTCGACAACAGGGGTCGGGGAAAAACTGTTTTTT
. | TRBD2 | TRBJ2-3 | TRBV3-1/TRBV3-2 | CASSPPGLASDTQYF | TGTGCCAGCAGCCCACCGGGACTAGCCTCAGATACGCAGTATTTT
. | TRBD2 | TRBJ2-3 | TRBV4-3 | CASSQDTGTSGSHTQYF | TGCGCCAGCAGCCAAGATACAGGGACTAGCGGGTCCCATACGCAGTATTTT